These 19 T cell receptor beta chains share one sample of origin, sequenced in a study of T-cell memory formation after mild COVID-19. One entry per CDR3 protein results from TCRdb running MiXCR on the 5' RACE reads. Found here are about 200,000 distinct CDR3 sequences, 15% to 20% of them singletons; the top ten hold approximately 2.4%. The specimen sequenced was PBMCs or a T cell subset sorted from them (not recorded which). Receptor source: an adult woman who had mild COVID-19 (a few samples of this study predate the infection). Cell type and time point are not known.

The chain carries TRBV7-2 and TRBJ2-7; 7 positions agree with TRBD1. The trim removed 5 bases at V and 4 bases at J, leaving 5 bases unmatched. CDR3 size: 13 residues. Germline V CDR1 and CDR2: SGHTA, FQGNSA. CDR3 region: CASSMGQRYEQYF. The CDR3 DNA reads TGTGCCAGCAGCATGGGACAGAGATACGAGCAGTACTTC.

The J gene is TRBJ2-7, the V gene TRBV20-1; 15 bases map to TRBD2. The germline CDR1 and CDR2 sequences are DFQATT and SNEGSKA (reference sequence). V trimming: 6 bases; J trimming: 7 bases; junction bases outside the gene matches: 10. The CDR3 is 15 amino acids. In DNA, the CDR3 is TGCAGTGCCCCCCGGACTAGCGGGGGGGCGAAAGAGCAGTACTTC. Amino acids: CSAPRTSGGAKEQYF.

This clonotype showed up just a few times. V usage is TRBV6-5 and J usage is TRBJ2-5; 10 bases map to TRBD1. The germline V gene has CDR1 MNHEY and CDR2 SVGAGI. V trimming: 6 bases; J trimming: 6 bases; junction bases outside the gene matches: 7. The CDR3 has 14 amino acids. The CDR3 DNA reads TGTGCCAGCAGCTACCGACAGGGGGCGAAGACCCAGTACTTC. Protein product: CASSYRQGAKTQYF.

The chain combines TRBV2 with TRBJ2-1; 7 positions match TRBD1. CDR3 length: 13 amino acids. In germline, CDR1 is SNHLY, CDR2 FYNNEI. Trimming cost V 5 bases and J 6 bases; bases outside gene matches: 4. In DNA, the CDR3 is TGTGCCAGCAGTTTTGCAGGGGGCAATGAGCAGTTCTTC. Translation: CASSFAGGNEQFF.

This clonotype has a handful of counts. The CDR3 region is CASSLVQGNTEAFF. The DNA of the CDR3 is TGTGCCAGCAGCTTAGTACAGGGGAACACTGAAGCTTTCTTT. The V and J genes are TRBV7-8 and TRBJ1-1; D might be TRBD1 (6 bases). Trimming shortened V by 1 base and J by 1 base, and 7 bases separated the two germline ends. Germline V gene data show CDR1 as SGHVS and CDR2 as FQNEAQ. The CDR3 covers 14 residues. Based on the CDR3 plus reference TRBV7-8 and TRBJ1-1, the full variable domain is GAGVSQSPRYKVAKRGQDVALRCDPISGHVSLFWYQQALGQGPEFLTYFQNEAQLDKSGLPSDRFFAERPEGSVSTLKIQRTQQEDSAVYLCASSLVQGNTEAFFGQGTRLTVV.

The V call is TRBV5-1, the J call TRBJ1-1; D remains unclear. The germline V and J ends were trimmed by 1 base and 8 bases, with 12 bases remaining between them. This CDR3 region has 13 residues. Germline CDR1 reads SGHRS; CDR2 reads YFSETQ. The CDR3 coding sequence is TGCGCCAGCAGCTTGCTTTCAGGTTGGGAAGCTTTCTTT. Translation: CASSLLSGWEAFF.

This clonotype was picked up a small number of times. The chain couples TRBV12-3 or TRBV12-4 to TRBJ2-1, with D possibly being TRBD1 (6 bases). V was clipped by 4 bases and J by 0 bases, with 10 bases between them. The CDR3 contains 15 residues. CDR3 coding DNA: TGTGCCAGCAGTTCGCAGGGGAGCTCCTACAATGAGCAGTTCTTC. Translating it yields CASSSQGSSYNEQFF.

This clonotype has more than one count but fewer than ten. The genes are TRBV2 and TRBJ1-4; weak D call: TRBD1 (6 bases). Germline-derived CDR1 and CDR2 are SNHLY and FYNNEI. V was clipped by 8 bases and J by 3 bases, with 16 bases between them. The CDR3 is made up of 15 amino acids. The DNA for the CDR3 is TGTGCCAGCCGCGCAGGGGAGAGGTCTAATGAAAAACTGTTTTTT. As protein: CASRAGERSNEKLFF.

The chain combines TRBV5-1 with TRBJ1-2; 7 positions match TRBD1. This CDR3 region has 13 residues. CDR1 SGHRS and CDR2 YFSETQ come from the germline V gene. Unmatched junction bases numbered 4, after V lost 2 bases and J lost 6 bases. The CDR3 here is CASSLQGIDGYTF. The CDR3 nucleotides are TGCGCCAGCAGCTTACAGGGGATAGATGGCTACACCTTC. The full variable domain, completed using reference TRBV5-1 and TRBJ1-2, is KAGVTQTPRYLIKTRGQQVTLSCSPISGHRSVSWYQQTPGQGLQFLFEYFSETQRNKGNFPGRFSGRQFSNSRSEMNVSTLELGDSALYLCASSLQGIDGYTFGSGTRLTVV.

This clonotype has more than one count but fewer than ten. The V call is TRBV7-3, the J call TRBJ2-5, with D perhaps given as TRBD1 or TRBD2 (6 bases each). From germline, CDR1 is SGHTA and CDR2 FQGTGA. Between the trimmed V and J ends, which lost 4 bases and 0 bases, there was a span of 12 bases. The CDR3 loop spans 15 amino acids. The chain's CDR3 is CASSSRGQDQETQYF. The CDR3 DNA reads as TGTGCCAGCAGCTCCCGGGGGCAGGACCAAGAGACCCAGTACTTC.

The genes are TRBV6-5 and TRBJ2-3; D possibly matches TRBD1 or TRBD2 (7 bases each). The CDR3 contains 17 residues. The germline V gene encodes CDR1 MNHEY and CDR2 SVGAGI. Trimming stripped 6 bases from V and 0 bases from J, with 19 bases between. Written as DNA, the CDR3 is TGTGCCAGCAGAGCGGGACAGACCTACACTAGCACAGATACGCAGTATTTT. It codes for CASRAGQTYTSTDTQYF.

The J gene is TRBJ1-1, the V gene TRBV4-2, with D unclear. This CDR3 has 13 amino acids. Germline CDR1 is LGHNA and CDR2 is YNFKEQ. V lost 0 bases and J 5 bases, leaving 7 bases between the germline ends. CDR3 loop: CASSQDEGTEAFF. CDR3 sequence (DNA): TGTGCCAGCAGCCAAGATGAGGGTACTGAAGCTTTCTTT.

This chain connects TRBV12-3 or TRBV12-4 to TRBJ2-4; 10 bases are shared with TRBD2. This CDR3 contains 14 residues. With V trimmed by 3 bases and J by 8 bases, 4 bases remained unmatched. The CDR3 loop is CASSFALAGDIQYF. CDR3 bases: TGTGCCAGCAGTTTCGCTCTAGCGGGAGACATTCAGTACTTC.

This clonotype occurred a few times. The chain carries TRBV5-1 and TRBJ1-1; 9 nucleotides match TRBD1. V shed 0 bases, J shed 5 bases, and the junction held 8 bases outside the gene matches. The CDR3 length is 16 residues. In germline, CDR1 is SGHRS, CDR2 YFSETQ. The CDR3 DNA reads TGCGCCAGCAGCTTGGAGGGGACAGGGCCCGGGACTGAAGCTTTCTTT. Translation gives CASSLEGTGPGTEAFF.

CDR3 protein: CSAPQGWGETQYF. CDR3 DNA: TGCAGTGCTCCCCAGGGGTGGGGGGAGACCCAGTACTTC. The rearrangement joins TRBV20-1 to TRBJ2-5; D is possibly TRBD1 (6 bases). Germline CDR1 DFQATT, CDR2 SNEGSKA (reference sequence). The V end was cut by 5 bases, the J end by 5 bases, with 15 bases between. This CDR3 region has 13 residues.

V usage is TRBV6-1 and J usage is TRBJ1-1, with D maybe TRBD1 (5 bases). V was cut by 6 bases and J by 0 bases, with 14 bases left in between. From germline, CDR1 is MNHNS and CDR2 SASEGT. CDR3 size: 15 residues. The CDR3 DNA is TGTGCCAGCAGGGGGGACCACAACATGAACACTGAAGCTTTCTTT. Protein: CASRGDHNMNTEAFF.

This clonotype has only a few counts. This chain joins TRBV5-1 and TRBJ2-1; weak D call: TRBD1 (5 bases). This CDR3 region has 14 residues. V was trimmed by 5 bases and J by 7 bases, leaving 16 bases between them. Germline loops: CDR1 SGHRS, CDR2 YFSETQ. CDR3 amino acids: CASRRQGMGNEQFF. The CDR3 nucleotides read TGCGCCAGCAGACGTCAGGGAATGGGAAATGAGCAGTTCTTC.

This clonotype was seen more than once but under ten times. The rearrangement links TRBV7-2 to TRBJ2-7, with D unclear. Trimming stripped 4 bases from V and 12 bases from J, with 13 bases between. Germline CDR1 is SGHTA and CDR2 is FQGNSA. This CDR3 region has 11 residues. The CDR3 sequence: CASSSTTVWYF. For the CDR3, the DNA is TGTGCCAGCAGCTCTACTACGGTTTGGTACTTC. Full variable domain (outside the CDR3, taken from reference TRBV7-2 and TRBJ2-7): GAGVSQSPSNKVTEKGKDVELRCDPISGHTALYWYRQSLGQGLEFLIYFQGNSAPDKSGLPSDRFSAERTGGSVSTLTIQRTQQEDSAVYLCASSSTTVWYFGPGTRLTVT.

This clonotype came up many times. This chain uses TRBV7-9 with TRBJ2-3; TRBD2 matches at 14 bases. Trimming took 3 bases from V and 1 from J; bases not matched to a gene: 0. Per the germline V gene, CDR1 is SEHNR and CDR2 is FQNEAQ (reference sequence). The CDR3 is 16 residues long. CDR3 sequence: CASSLGLAGGTDTQYF. The CDR3, as DNA: TGTGCCAGCAGCTTGGGACTAGCGGGGGGCACAGATACGCAGTATTTT.